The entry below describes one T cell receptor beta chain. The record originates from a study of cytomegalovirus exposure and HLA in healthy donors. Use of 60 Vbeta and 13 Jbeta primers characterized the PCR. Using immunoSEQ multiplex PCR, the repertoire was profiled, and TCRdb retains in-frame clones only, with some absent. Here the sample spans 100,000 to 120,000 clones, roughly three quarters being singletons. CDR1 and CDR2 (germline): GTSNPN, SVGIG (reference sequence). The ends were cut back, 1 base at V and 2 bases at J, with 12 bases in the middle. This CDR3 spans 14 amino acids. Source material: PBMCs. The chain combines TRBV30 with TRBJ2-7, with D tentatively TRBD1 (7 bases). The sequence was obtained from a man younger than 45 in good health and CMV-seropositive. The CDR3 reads CAWSDQGGAYEQYF. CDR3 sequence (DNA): TGTGCCTGGAGTGATCAGGGGGGTGCCTACGAGCAGTACTTC.